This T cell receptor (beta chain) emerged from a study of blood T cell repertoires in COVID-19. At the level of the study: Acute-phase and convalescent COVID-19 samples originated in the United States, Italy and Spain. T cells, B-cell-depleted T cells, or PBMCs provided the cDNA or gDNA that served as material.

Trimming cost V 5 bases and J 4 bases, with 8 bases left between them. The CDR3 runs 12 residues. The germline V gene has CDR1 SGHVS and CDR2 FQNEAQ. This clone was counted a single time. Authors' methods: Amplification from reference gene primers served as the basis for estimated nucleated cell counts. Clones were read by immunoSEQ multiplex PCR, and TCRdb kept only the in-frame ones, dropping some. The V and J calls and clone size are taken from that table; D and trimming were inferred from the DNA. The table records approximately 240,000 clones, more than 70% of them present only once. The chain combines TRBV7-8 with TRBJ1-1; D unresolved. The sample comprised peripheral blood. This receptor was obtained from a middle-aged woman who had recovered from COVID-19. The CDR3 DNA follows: TGTGCCAGCAGCACCACACCCACTGAAGCTTTCTTT. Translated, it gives CASSTTPTEAFF.